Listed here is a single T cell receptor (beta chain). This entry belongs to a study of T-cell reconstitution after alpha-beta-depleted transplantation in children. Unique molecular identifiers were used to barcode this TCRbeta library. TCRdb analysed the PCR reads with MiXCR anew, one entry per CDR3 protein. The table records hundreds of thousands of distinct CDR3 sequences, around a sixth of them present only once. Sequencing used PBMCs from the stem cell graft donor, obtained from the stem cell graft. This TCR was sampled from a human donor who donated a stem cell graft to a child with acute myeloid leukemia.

This chain's CDR3 is CASSLRGAENTGELFF. Written as DNA, the CDR3 is TGCGCCAGCAGCTTGAGAGGGGCTGAGAACACCGGGGAGCTGTTTTTT. The chain has TRBV5-1 and TRBJ2-2, with D tentatively TRBD1 or TRBD2 (5 bases each). Trimming pared 1 base from V and 1 base from J, leaving 11 bases between. The CDR3 is 16 amino acids. Germline CDR1 SGHRS, CDR2 YFSETQ.